This T cell receptor beta chain was identified during a study of T cell clusters in autoimmune cytopenias. TRB was amplified by touch-down multiplex PCR, primer pools A and B combined. TCRdb re-called the multiplex PCR reads and shows each CDR3 protein once, DNA omitted. Its clone listing holds several thousand distinct CDR3 sequences. Notes on the study in general: Primary autoimmune cytopenia patients seemingly lacked the physiological T cell clusters found in healthy donors. Comparing secondary cytopenia with chronic lymphocytic leukemia showed no cluster-lack signature, apparently masked by lymphoma repertoire.

This CDR3 has 15 residues. Germline CDR1 is MNHEY and CDR2 is SMNVEV (reference sequence). A word on this clonotype: Its specificity is not known.

TRB was amplified from about 260 ng of peripheral blood genomic DNA per sample. This rearrangement joins TRBV27 to TRBJ2-1; absent DNA, TCRdb's TRBD2 call cannot be checked. This clonotype originated in a human donor with an autoimmune cytopenia or autoimmune hepatitis (not recorded which). The sequenced sample consisted of peripheral blood. The CDR3 here is CASSLETSGRNEQFF.